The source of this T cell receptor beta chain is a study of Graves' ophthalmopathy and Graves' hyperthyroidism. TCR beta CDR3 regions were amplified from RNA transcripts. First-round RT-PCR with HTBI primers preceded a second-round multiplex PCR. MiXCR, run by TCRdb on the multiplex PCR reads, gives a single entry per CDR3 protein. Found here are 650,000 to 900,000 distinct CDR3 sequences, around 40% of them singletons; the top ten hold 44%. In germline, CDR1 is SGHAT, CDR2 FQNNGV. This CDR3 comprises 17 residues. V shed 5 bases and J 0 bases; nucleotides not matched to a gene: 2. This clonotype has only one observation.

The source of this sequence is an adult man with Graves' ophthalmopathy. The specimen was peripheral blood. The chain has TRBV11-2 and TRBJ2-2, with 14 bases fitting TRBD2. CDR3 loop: CASSKGLAGANTGELFF. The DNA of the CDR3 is TGTGCCAGCAGCAAGGGACTAGCGGGAGCGAACACCGGGGAGCTGTTTTTT. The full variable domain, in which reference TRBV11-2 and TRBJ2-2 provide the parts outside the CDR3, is EAGVAQSPRYKIIEKRQSVAFWCNPISGHATLYWYQQILGQGPKLLIQFQNNGVVDDSQLPKDRFSAERLKGVDSTLKIQPAKLEDSAVYLCASSKGLAGANTGELFFGEGSRLTVL.